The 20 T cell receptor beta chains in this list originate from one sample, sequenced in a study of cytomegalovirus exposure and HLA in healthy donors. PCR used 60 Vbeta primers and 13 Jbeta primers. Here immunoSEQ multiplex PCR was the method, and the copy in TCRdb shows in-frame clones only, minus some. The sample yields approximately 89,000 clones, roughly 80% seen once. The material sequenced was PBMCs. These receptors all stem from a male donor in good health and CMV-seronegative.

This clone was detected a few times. The DNA of the CDR3 is TGCGCCAGCAGTCCCGGGGTCGGGACAGGGACCTACGAGCAGTACTTC. Encoded protein: CASSPGVGTGTYEQYF. The chain combines TRBV10-1 with TRBJ2-7, with 9 bases lining up with TRBD1. Trimming removed 5 bases from V and 2 bases from J; junction bases left unmatched: 10. CDR1 is WNHNN and CDR2 is SYGVQD in the germline V gene (reference sequence). CDR3 length: 16 amino acids.

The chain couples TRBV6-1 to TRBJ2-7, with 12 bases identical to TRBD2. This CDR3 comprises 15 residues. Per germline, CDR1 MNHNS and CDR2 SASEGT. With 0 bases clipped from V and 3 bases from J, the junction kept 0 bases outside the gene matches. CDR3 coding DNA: TGTGCCAGCAGTGAAGCGACTAGCGGGGGCTACGAGCAGTACTTC. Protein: CASSEATSGGYEQYF.

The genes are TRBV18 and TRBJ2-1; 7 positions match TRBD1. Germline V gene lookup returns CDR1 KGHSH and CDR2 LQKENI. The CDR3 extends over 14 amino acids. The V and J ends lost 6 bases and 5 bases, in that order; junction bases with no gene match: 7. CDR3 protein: CASSPQGGHNEQFF. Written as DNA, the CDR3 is TGTGCCAGCTCGCCCCAAGGGGGCCACAATGAGCAGTTCTTC.

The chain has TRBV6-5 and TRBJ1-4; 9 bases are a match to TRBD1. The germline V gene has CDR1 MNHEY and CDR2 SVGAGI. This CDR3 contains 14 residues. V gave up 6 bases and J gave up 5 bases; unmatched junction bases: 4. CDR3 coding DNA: TGTGCCAGCAGGGGGACAGGGCGGAATGAAAAACTGTTTTTT. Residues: CASRGTGRNEKLFF.

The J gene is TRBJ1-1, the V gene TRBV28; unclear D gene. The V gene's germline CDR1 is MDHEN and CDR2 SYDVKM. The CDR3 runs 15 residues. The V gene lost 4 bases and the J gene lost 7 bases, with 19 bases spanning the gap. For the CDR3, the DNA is TGTGCCAGCAGTTCCCCCGGTAGCGCAAAGGGTGAAGCTTTCTTT. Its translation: CASSSPGSAKGEAFF.

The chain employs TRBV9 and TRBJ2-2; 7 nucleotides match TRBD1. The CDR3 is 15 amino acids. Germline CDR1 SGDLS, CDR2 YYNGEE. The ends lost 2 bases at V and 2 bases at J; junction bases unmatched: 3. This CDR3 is CASSVGQTNTGELFF. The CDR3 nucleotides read TGTGCCAGCAGCGTGGGACAGACAAACACCGGGGAGCTGTTTTTT.

The CDR3 bases are TGCGCCAGCAGCACCCCACAGGGGAGTGAGCAGTTCTTC. Protein: CASSTPQGSEQFF. The genes are TRBV5-1 and TRBJ2-1, with TRBD1 identical over 7 bases. From germline, CDR1 is SGHRS and CDR2 YFSETQ. Unmatched junction bases numbered 7, after V lost 4 bases and J lost 9 bases. The CDR3 is 13 residues long.

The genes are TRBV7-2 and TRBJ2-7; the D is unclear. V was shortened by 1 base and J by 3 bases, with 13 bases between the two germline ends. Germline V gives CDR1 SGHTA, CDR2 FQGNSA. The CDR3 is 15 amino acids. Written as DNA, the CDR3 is TGTGCCAGCAGCTTAGGAGCGAGTTTTTTCTACGAGCAGTACTTC. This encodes CASSLGASFFYEQYF.

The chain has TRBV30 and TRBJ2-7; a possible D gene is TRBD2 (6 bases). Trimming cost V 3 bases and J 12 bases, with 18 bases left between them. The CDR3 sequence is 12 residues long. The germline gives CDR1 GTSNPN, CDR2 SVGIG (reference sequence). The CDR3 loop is CAWSPTRGKMYF. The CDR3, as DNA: TGTGCCTGGAGCCCAACCCGGGGGAAAATGTACTTC.

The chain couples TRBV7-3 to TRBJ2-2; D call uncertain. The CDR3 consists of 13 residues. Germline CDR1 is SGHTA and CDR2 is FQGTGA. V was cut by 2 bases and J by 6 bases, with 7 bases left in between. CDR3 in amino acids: CASSLGPAGELFF. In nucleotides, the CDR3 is TGTGCCAGCAGCTTAGGCCCCGCCGGGGAGCTGTTTTTT.

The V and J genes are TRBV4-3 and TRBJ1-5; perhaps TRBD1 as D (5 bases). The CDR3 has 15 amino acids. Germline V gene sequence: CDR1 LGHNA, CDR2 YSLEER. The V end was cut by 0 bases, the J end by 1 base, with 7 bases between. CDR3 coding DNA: TGCGCCAGCAGCCAAGACAGGGTCAGCAATCAGCCCCAGCATTTT. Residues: CASSQDRVSNQPQHF.

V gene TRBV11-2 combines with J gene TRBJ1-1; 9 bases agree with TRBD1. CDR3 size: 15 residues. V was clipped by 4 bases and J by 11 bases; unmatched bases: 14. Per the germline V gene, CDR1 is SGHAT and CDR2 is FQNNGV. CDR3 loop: CASSSRTGAPEPAFF. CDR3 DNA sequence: TGTGCCAGCAGCTCTCGGACAGGGGCGCCCGAACCGGCTTTCTTT.

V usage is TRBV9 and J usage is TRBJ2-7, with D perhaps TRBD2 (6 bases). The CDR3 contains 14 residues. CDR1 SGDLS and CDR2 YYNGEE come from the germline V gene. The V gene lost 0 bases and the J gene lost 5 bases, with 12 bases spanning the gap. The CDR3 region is CASSVGFRENEQYF. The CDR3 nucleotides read TGTGCCAGCAGCGTAGGATTCCGGGAGAACGAGCAGTACTTC.

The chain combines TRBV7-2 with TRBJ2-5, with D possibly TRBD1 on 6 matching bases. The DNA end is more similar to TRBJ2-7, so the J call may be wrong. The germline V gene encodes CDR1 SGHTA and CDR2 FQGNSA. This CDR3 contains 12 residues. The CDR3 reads CASSSTGYEQYF. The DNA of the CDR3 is TGTGCCAGCAGCTCAACAGGGTACGAGCAGTACTTC.

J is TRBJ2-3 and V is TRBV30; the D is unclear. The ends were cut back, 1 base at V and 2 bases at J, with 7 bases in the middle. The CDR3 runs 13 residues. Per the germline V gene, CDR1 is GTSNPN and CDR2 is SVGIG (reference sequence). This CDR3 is CAWSAFVTDTQYF. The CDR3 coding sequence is TGTGCCTGGAGTGCTTTTGTCACAGATACGCAGTATTTT.

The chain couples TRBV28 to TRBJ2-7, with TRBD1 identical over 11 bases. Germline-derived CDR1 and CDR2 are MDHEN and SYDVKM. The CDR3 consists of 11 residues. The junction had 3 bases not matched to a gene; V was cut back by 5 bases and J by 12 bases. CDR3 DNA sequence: TGTGCCAGCAGTAGGACAGGGGGCGCGTACTTC. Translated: CASSRTGGAYF.

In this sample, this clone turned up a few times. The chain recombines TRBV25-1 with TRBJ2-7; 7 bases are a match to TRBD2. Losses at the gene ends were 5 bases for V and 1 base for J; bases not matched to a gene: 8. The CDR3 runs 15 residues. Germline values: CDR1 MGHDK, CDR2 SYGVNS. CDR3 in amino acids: CASSFTWEGSYEQYF. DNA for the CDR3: TGTGCCAGCAGTTTCACGTGGGAGGGGTCCTACGAGCAGTACTTC.

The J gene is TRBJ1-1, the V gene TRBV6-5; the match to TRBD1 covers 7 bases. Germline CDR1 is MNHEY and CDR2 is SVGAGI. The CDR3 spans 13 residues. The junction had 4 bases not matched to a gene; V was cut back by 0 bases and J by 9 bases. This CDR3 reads CASSYSDRAQAFF. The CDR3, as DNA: TGTGCCAGCAGTTACTCCGACAGGGCGCAAGCTTTCTTT.

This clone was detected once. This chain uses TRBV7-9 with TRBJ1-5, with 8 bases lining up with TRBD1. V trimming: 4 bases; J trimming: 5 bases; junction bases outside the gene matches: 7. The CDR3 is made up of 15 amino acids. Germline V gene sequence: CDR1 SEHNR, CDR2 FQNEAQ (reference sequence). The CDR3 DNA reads TGTGCCAGCAGCTCAGGATCAGGGGGCTATCAGCCCCAGCATTTT. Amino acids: CASSSGSGGYQPQHF.

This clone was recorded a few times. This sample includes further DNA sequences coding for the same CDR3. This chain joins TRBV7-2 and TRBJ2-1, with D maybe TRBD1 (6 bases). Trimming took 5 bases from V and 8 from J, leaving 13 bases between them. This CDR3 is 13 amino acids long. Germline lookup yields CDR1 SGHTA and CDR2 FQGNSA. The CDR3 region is CASSPQGLDEQFF. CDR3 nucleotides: TGTGCCAGCAGCCCACAGGGATTAGATGAGCAGTTCTTC.